This T cell receptor (beta chain) comes out of a study of tumor and adjacent non-tumor tissue in lung cancer. Overall study: Patients comprised roughly 12 adenocarcinoma, a couple of squamous cell carcinoma and 1 small cell lung cancer.

The library came from three nested PCR rounds adapted from ARM-PCR protocols. MiXCR, run by TCRdb on the multiplex PCR reads, gives a single entry per CDR3 protein. The sample lists some 100,000 distinct CDR3 sequences, more than 70% occurring once. The CDR3 runs 17 residues. From germline, CDR1 is LGHNA and CDR2 YSLEER. This sample's RNA came from whole unsorted tissue. Chemotherapy-naive patients with new lung cancer underwent thoracic surgery in China, August–November 2014. The sample consisted of lung tumor tissue. The chain joins TRBV4-3 to TRBJ2-1; a possible D gene is TRBD1 (5 bases). The sequence was obtained from a woman in her sixties or seventies with non-small cell lung cancer. DNA for the CDR3: TGCGCAAGAAGCCAAGATACCCGGACACGGGCCGGGCGGGAGCAGTTCTTC. Its protein product is CARSQDTRTRAGREQFF.